The 20 T cell receptor beta chains in this list originate from one sample, sequenced in a study of shared clonotypes between healthy human individuals. Here immunoSEQ multiplex PCR was the method, and the copy in TCRdb shows in-frame clones only, minus some. This sample carries approximately 1,500,000 clones, 95% to 99% of them seen once, and the ten largest clones take roughly 0.45%. Input material: naive CD4+ T cells sorted from blood. The subset was: CD45RA+ positively selected. These receptors came from a man between 25 and 39 years old in good health.

This clone was seen only a few times. V and J are TRBV2 and TRBJ2-7; D gene uncertain. Trimming pared 5 bases from V and 3 bases from J, leaving 8 bases between. CDR1 and CDR2 (germline): SNHLY, FYNNEI. This CDR3 is 12 amino acids long. CDR3 nucleotide sequence: TGTGCCAGCAGTCCGTTCGACTACGAGCAGTACTTC. Its protein product is CASSPFDYEQYF.

This chain uses TRBV25-1 with TRBJ2-7; 9 nucleotides align to TRBD1. With V trimmed by 10 bases and J by 7 bases, 14 bases remained unmatched. Germline CDR1 MGHDK, CDR2 SYGVNS. The CDR3 has 14 residues. CDR3 residues: CATRPPQGAREQYF. CDR3 nucleotide sequence: TGTGCCACCAGGCCTCCACAGGGGGCGCGTGAGCAGTACTTC.

V and J are TRBV5-6 and TRBJ2-1; D is uncertain. The germline V gene encodes CDR1 SGHDT and CDR2 YYEEEE. This CDR3 comprises 15 residues. Trimming stripped 4 bases from V and 0 bases from J, with 11 bases between. The CDR3 protein is CASSPELFSYNEQFF. The CDR3 DNA reads TGTGCCAGCAGCCCCGAGCTCTTCTCCTACAATGAGCAGTTCTTC.

This chain uses TRBV27 with TRBJ2-3; D ambiguous. Germline values: CDR1 MNHEY, CDR2 SMNVEV (reference sequence). Trimming pared 6 bases from V and 3 bases from J, leaving 10 bases between. This CDR3 comprises 13 residues. This CDR3 is CASSVLSTDTQYF. DNA of the CDR3: TGTGCCAGCAGCGTCTTGTCGACAGATACGCAGTATTTT.

This chain connects TRBV15 to TRBJ2-3; D remains ambiguous. Trimming removed 4 bases from V and 4 bases from J, with 6 bases in between. Germline CDR1 and CDR2: LNHNV and YYDKDF (reference sequence). This CDR3 spans 12 amino acids. CDR3 amino acids: CATSTLPDTQYF. The CDR3 region has the DNA TGTGCCACCAGCACCCTGCCAGATACGCAGTATTTT.

V gene TRBV7-9 combines with J gene TRBJ2-3, with 7 bases lining up with TRBD1. CDR3 length: 14 amino acids. CDR1 SEHNR and CDR2 FQNEAQ come from the germline V gene (reference sequence). J lost 1 base, V lost 4 bases, and 2 bases had no gene match. The CDR3 DNA sequence: TGTGCCAGCAGCTCTGACAGGGGCACAGATACGCAGTATTTT. Protein sequence: CASSSDRGTDTQYF. The full variable domain, completed using reference TRBV7-9 and TRBJ2-3, is DTGVSQNPRHKITKRGQNVTFRCDPISEHNRLYWYRQTLGQGPEFLTYFQNEAQLEKSRLLSDRFSAERPKGSFSTLEIQRTEQGDSAMYLCASSSDRGTDTQYFGPGTRLTVL.

The V call is TRBV4-1, the J call TRBJ1-2; D remains unclear. This CDR3 region has 15 residues. Germline V gene data show CDR1 as MGHRA and CDR2 as YSYEKL. V gave up 1 base and J gave up 7 bases, with 16 bases separating them. CDR3 sequence reads: CASSQVSAWLGGYTF. CDR3 sequence (DNA): TGCGCCAGCAGCCAAGTGAGTGCTTGGTTAGGTGGCTACACCTTC.

This clone came up once. V usage is TRBV20-1 and J usage is TRBJ2-1, with no clear D. The germline V gene encodes CDR1 DFQATT and CDR2 SNEGSKA (reference sequence). Trimming removed 3 bases from V and 9 bases from J, with 9 bases in between. This CDR3 region has 11 residues. CDR3 sequence reads: CSASGGSEQFF. For the CDR3, the DNA is TGCAGTGCTAGCGGTGGTAGTGAGCAGTTCTTC.

V and J are TRBV18 and TRBJ1-5, with no clear D. The germline gives CDR1 KGHSH, CDR2 LQKENI. Deletions cut 6 bases from V and 9 bases from J, with 18 bases between. The CDR3 sequence is 14 residues long. DNA of the CDR3: TGTGCCAGCTCCCACCCTCTGGTGGCCGCGCCCCAGCATTTT. As protein: CASSHPLVAAPQHF.

The chain joins TRBV27 to TRBJ1-4; D uncertain. The CDR3 is 15 residues long. The germline V gene has CDR1 MNHEY and CDR2 SMNVEV (reference sequence). The ends were cut back, 3 bases at V and 3 bases at J, with 11 bases in the middle. The CDR3 protein is CASSFAGRPNEKLFF. CDR3 DNA: TGTGCCAGCAGTTTTGCGGGTAGGCCTAATGAAAAACTGTTTTTT.

This chain connects TRBV5-1 to TRBJ1-2, with 9 bases identical to TRBD1. The J segment lost 7 bases and the V segment lost 0 bases, leaving 13 bases of the junction unmatched. Looked up from germline, CDR1 is SGHRS and CDR2 is YFSETQ. There are 17 residues in the CDR3. As DNA, the CDR3 is TGCGCCAGCAGCTTGGCTGGGTCGGACAGGGGTGGCGGTGGCTACACCTTC. It is translated as CASSLAGSDRGGGGYTF.

Turning to this clone: Different DNA sequences within this sample yield the same CDR3. J is TRBJ2-7 and V is TRBV29-1; maybe TRBD2 (5 bases). This CDR3 comprises 12 residues. Deletions cut 4 bases from V and 2 bases from J, with 9 bases between. Germline CDR1 reads SQVTM; CDR2 reads ANQGSEA. CDR3 nucleotides: TGCAGCGTTGGGCCCGGGGCCTACGAGCAGTACTTC. Translated, it gives CSVGPGAYEQYF.

This rearrangement joins TRBV30 to TRBJ1-2, with 9 bases fitting TRBD1. The CDR3 contains 17 residues. V was clipped by 2 bases and J by 4 bases; unmatched bases: 14. Germline V gene lookup returns CDR1 GTSNPN and CDR2 SVGIG (reference sequence). CDR3 region: CAWSRGRRDREGYGYTF. The CDR3 DNA follows: TGTGCCTGGAGTCGGGGACGGCGGGACAGGGAGGGCTATGGCTACACCTTC.

The chain carries TRBV28 and TRBJ1-5, with TRBD1 matching over 8 bases. The germline gives CDR1 MDHEN, CDR2 SYDVKM. Losses at the gene ends were 3 bases for V and 3 bases for J; bases not matched to a gene: 4. CDR3 size: 15 residues. CDR3 nucleotide sequence: TGTGCCAGCAGTTTCAGGGGGCACAACAATCAGCCCCAGCATTTT. Translated: CASSFRGHNNQPQHF.

This clone was observed once. Other nucleotide sequences in the sample specify the same CDR3. The rearrangement links TRBV5-1 to TRBJ2-3, with D possibly being TRBD1 (7 bases). This CDR3 spans 15 amino acids. Trimming cost V 1 base and J 3 bases, with 12 bases left between them. The germline CDR1 and CDR2 sequences are SGHRS and YFSETQ. DNA of the CDR3: TGCGCCAGCAGCTTGATGGCAGGGGGGACAGATACGCAGTATTTT. Residues: CASSLMAGGTDTQYF.

The chain uses TRBV5-1 and TRBJ1-3, with TRBD1 as a possible D gene (6 bases). CDR1 is SGHRS, CDR2 YFSETQ, per germline. Trimming pared 4 bases from V and 1 base from J, leaving 15 bases between. The CDR3 has 16 amino acids. In DNA form, the CDR3 reads TGCGCCAGCAGCCCGGTGGTGGGGGCATCTGGAAACACCATATATTTT. Encoded protein: CASSPVVGASGNTIYF.

The chain joins TRBV11-2 to TRBJ2-7, with a tentative D call TRBD1 (6 bases). The CDR3 is 15 residues long. V lost 3 bases and J lost 3, with 15 bases in between. Germline V gene sequence: CDR1 SGHAT, CDR2 FQNNGV. In nucleotides, the CDR3 is TGTGCCAGCAGCTTTTCCAGGGGTCGCATCTACGAGCAGTACTTC. Translation gives CASSFSRGRIYEQYF.

This clone was seen just once. The chain recombines TRBV4-1 with TRBJ2-7, with 7 nucleotides matching TRBD2. CDR1 MGHRA and CDR2 YSYEKL come from the germline V gene. The V gene end was trimmed by 1 base and the J gene end by 7 bases; junction bases not matched to a gene: 10. This CDR3 has 15 amino acids. The CDR3 DNA is TGCGCCAGCAGCCAAGGGTTTCGCGGGAGTGGGGAGCAGTACTTC. It is translated as CASSQGFRGSGEQYF.

CDR3 in amino acids: CATSRDNSGANVLTF. CDR3 bases: TGTGCCACCAGCAGAGATAACTCTGGGGCCAACGTCCTGACTTTC. This chain uses TRBV15 with TRBJ2-6; unclear D gene. Germline V gene sequence: CDR1 LNHNV, CDR2 YYDKDF (reference sequence). The CDR3 covers 15 residues. The germline V and J ends were trimmed by 0 bases and 0 bases, with 3 bases remaining between them.

The chain uses TRBV15 and TRBJ1-5; D is unclear. V was shortened by 3 bases and J by 1 base, with 4 bases between the two germline ends. The CDR3 extends over 13 amino acids. Germline V lookup: CDR1 LNHNV, CDR2 YYDKDF (reference sequence). This CDR3 reads CATSSKSNQPQHF. Written as DNA, the CDR3 is TGTGCCACCAGCAGCAAGAGCAATCAGCCCCAGCATTTT.